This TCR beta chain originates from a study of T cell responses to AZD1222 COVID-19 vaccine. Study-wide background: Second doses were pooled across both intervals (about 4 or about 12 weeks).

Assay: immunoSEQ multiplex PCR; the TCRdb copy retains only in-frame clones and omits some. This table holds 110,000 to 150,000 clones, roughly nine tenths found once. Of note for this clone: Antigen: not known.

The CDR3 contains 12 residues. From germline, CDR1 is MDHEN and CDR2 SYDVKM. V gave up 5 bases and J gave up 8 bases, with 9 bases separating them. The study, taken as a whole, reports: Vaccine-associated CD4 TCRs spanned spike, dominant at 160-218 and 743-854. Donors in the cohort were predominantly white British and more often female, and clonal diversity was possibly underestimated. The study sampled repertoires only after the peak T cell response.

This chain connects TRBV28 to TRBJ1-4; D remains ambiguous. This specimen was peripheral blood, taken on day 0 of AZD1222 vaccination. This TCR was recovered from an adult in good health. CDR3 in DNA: TGTGCCAGCAGTGCGAGTTGGGAAAAACTGTTTTTT. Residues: CASSASWEKLFF.